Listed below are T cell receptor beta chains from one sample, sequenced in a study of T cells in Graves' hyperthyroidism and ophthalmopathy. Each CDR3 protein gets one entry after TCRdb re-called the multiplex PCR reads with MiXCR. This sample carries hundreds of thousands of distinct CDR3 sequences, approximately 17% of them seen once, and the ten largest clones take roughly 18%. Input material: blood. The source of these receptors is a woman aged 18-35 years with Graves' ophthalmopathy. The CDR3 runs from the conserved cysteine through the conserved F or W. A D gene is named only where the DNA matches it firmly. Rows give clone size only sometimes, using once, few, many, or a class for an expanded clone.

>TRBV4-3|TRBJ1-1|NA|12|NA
CASSAPGTKAFF
TGCGCCAGCAGCGCGCCGGGCACTAAAGCTTTCTTT
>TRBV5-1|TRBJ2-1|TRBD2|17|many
CASSRTPSGTSYNEQFF
TGCGCCAGCAGCCGTACCCCTAGCGGGACCTCCTACAATGAGCAGTTCTTC
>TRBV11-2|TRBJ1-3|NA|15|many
CASSLGGPSGNTIYF
TGTGCCAGCAGCTTAGGAGGCCCTTCTGGAAACACCATATATTTT
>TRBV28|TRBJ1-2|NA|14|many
CASSLRGLWYGYTF
TGTGCCAGCAGTTTACGCGGACTTTGGTATGGCTACACCTTC
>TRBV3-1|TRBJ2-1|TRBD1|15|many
CASSQIGTGRDEQFF
TGTGCCAGCAGCCAAATCGGGACAGGGCGGGATGAGCAGTTCTTC
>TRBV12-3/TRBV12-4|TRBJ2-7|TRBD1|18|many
CASSLSPGQRIPTYEQYF
TGTGCCAGCAGTTTATCCCCGGGACAGCGAATCCCCACCTACGAGCAGTACTTC
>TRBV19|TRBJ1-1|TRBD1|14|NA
CASSGSGGVTEAFF
TGTGCCAGTAGCGGTTCAGGGGGCGTCACTGAAGCTTTCTTT
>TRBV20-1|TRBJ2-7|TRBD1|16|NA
CSARFPRTGVFYEQYF
TGCAGTGCCAGATTTCCAAGGACAGGGGTGTTCTACGAGCAGTACTTC
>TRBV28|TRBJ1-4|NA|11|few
CASRVNEKLFF
TGTGCCAGCAGGGTTAATGAAAAACTGTTTTTT
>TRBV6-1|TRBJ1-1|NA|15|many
CASSDQGMADTEAFF
TGTGCCAGCAGTGATCAGGGGATGGCGGACACTGAAGCTTTCTTT
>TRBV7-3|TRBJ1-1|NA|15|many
CASSLERGGRTEAFF
TGTGCCAGCAGCCTAGAGAGGGGCGGTCGCACTGAAGCTTTCTTT
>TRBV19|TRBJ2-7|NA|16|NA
CASSILLGVTTYEQYF
TGTGCCAGTAGTATCCTCCTTGGGGTTACAACCTACGAGCAGTACTTC
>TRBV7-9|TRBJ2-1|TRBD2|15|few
CASSPRLAGVIEQFF
TGTGCCAGCAGCCCCCGACTAGCGGGAGTGATTGAGCAGTTCTTC
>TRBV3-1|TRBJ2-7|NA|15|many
CASSRTGRRAYEQYF
TGTGCCAGCAGCCGGACGGGACGTCGAGCCTACGAGCAGTACTTC
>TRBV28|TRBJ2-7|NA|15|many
CASSLLGGETYEQYF
TGTGCCAGCAGTTTGTTGGGCGGGGAAACCTACGAGCAGTACTTC
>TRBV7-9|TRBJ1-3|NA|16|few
CASSSSQDSSRNTIYF
TGTGCCAGCAGCTCGTCTCAGGATTCCTCTAGAAACACCATATATTTT
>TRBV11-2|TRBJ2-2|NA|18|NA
CASSLVYAATPNTGELFF
TGTGCCAGCAGCTTAGTCTATGCGGCGACACCGAACACCGGGGAGCTGTTTTTT
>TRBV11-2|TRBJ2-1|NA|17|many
CASSLFLGHIHYNEQFF
TGTGCCAGCAGCTTATTTCTAGGACACATCCACTACAATGAGCAGTTCTTC
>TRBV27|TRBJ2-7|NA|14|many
CASSLTAGAYEQYF
TGTGCCAGCAGTTTGACGGCGGGCGCCTACGAGCAGTACTTC
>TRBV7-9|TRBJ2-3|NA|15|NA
CASSLRATSTDTQYF
TGTGCCAGCAGCTTGAGGGCTACTAGCACAGATACGCAGTATTTT
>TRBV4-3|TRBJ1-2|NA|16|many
CASSQEGSRSYGGYTF
TGCGCCAGCAGCCAAGAAGGATCACGCTCATACGGTGGCTACACCTTC
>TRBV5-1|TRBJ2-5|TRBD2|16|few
CASSPPGTRMGETQYF
TGCGCCAGCAGCCCTCCCGGGACTAGAATGGGGGAGACCCAGTACTTC
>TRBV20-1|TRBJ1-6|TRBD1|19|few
CSARDPQGGGDPRNSPLHF
TGCAGTGCTAGAGATCCCCAAGGGGGCGGGGACCCAAGGAATTCACCCCTCCACTTT
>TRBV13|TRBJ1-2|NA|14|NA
CASSPDGLRDGYTF
TGTGCCAGCAGCCCCGACGGACTCAGAGACGGCTACACCTTC
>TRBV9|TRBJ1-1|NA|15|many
CASSPRGGPDTEAFF
TGTGCCAGCAGCCCCCGGGGGGGCCCTGACACTGAAGCTTTCTTT
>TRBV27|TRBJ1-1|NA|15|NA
CASSLFKQGTGEAFF
TGTGCCAGCAGTTTATTTAAACAGGGAACAGGTGAAGCTTTCTTT
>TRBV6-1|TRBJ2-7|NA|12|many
CASGSGRDEQYF
TGTGCCAGCGGGTCGGGCAGGGACGAGCAGTACTTC
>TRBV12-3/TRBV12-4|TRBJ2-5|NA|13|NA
CASSQARDETQYF
TGTGCCAGCAGTCAGGCCCGAGACGAGACCCAGTACTTC
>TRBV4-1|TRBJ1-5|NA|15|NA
CASSQDTGLNQPQHF
TGCGCCAGCAGCCAAGATACAGGGCTCAATCAGCCCCAGCATTTT
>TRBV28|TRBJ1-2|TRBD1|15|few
CASSSTGGAYYGYTF
TGTGCCAGCAGTTCGACAGGGGGCGCTTACTATGGCTACACCTTC
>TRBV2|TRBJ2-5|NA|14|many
CASSEARYQETQYF
TGTGCCAGCAGTGAAGCCCGCTATCAAGAGACCCAGTACTTC
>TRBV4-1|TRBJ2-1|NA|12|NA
CASVGMRNEQFF
TGCGCCAGCGTCGGGATGAGGAATGAGCAGTTCTTC
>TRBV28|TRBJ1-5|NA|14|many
CASRTDSPNQPQHF
TGTGCCAGCAGGACCGACAGTCCTAATCAGCCCCAGCATTTT
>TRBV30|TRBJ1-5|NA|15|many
CAWSGGVSSNQPQHF
TGTGCCTGGAGTGGAGGAGTTTCTAGCAATCAGCCCCAGCATTTT
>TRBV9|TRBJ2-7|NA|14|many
CASSALGGDYEQYF
TGTGCCAGCAGCGCCCTAGGGGGAGACTACGAGCAGTACTTC
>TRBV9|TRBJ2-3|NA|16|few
CASSPGLLVASDTQYF
TGTGCCAGCAGCCCGGGACTCCTAGTAGCGTCAGATACGCAGTATTTT
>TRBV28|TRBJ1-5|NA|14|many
CASSMGGGNQPQHF
TGTGCCAGCAGTATGGGAGGAGGGAATCAGCCCCAGCATTTT
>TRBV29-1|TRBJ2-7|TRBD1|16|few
CSVFTGTGGLSYEQYF
TGCAGCGTTTTTACCGGGACAGGGGGCCTGTCCTACGAGCAGTACTTC
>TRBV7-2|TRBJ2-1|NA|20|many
CASSRTGGARRTSGTNEQFF
TGTGCCAGCAGCCGGACAGGGGGCGCAAGGAGGACTAGCGGGACCAATGAGCAGTTCTTC
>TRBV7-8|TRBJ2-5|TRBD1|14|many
CASSPRQGRETQYF
TGTGCCAGCAGCCCACGACAGGGTAGGGAGACCCAGTACTTC
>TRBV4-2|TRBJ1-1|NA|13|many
CASSKERSTEAFF
TGTGCCAGCAGCAAGGAGAGATCCACTGAAGCTTTCTTT
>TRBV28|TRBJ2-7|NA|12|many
CASSKRSYEQYF
TGTGCCAGCAGTAAGCGATCGTACGAGCAGTACTTC
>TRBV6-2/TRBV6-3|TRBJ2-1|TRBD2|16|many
CASSYGLAGRGYEQFF
TGTGCCAGCAGTTACGGACTAGCGGGCCGCGGGTATGAGCAGTTCTTC
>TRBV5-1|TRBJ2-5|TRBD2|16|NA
CASSLSPGLAGETQYF
TGCGCCAGCAGCTTGAGTCCGGGACTAGCTGGAGAGACCCAGTACTTC
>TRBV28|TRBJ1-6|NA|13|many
CASSFVAKSPLHF
TGTGCCAGCAGTTTCGTGGCAAAATCACCCCTCCACTTT
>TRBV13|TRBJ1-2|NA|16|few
CASSVGSGTVNYGYTF
TGTGCCAGCAGCGTAGGTAGCGGAACAGTCAACTATGGCTACACCTTC